This T cell receptor beta chain was observed in a study of control samples from healthy donors and cancer patients. The table came from immunoSEQ multiplex PCR; TCRdb's copy has only in-frame clones and leaves some out. The sample lists roughly 95,000 clones; just under 95% were seen once. The V end lost 8 bases, the J end lost 4 bases, and 20 bases lay between the germline ends. Germline V gene data show CDR1 as LNHDA and CDR2 as SQIVND (reference sequence). CDR3 length: 16 residues. The chain employs TRBV19 and TRBJ2-2, with D tentatively TRBD2 (6 bases). The receptor was derived from a human donor in good health. The donor label of this sample is uncertain. The sequencing sample was made of blood. The CDR3 DNA is TGTGCCAGTGCCCTGACAGCCTACGGGGGCACCGGGGAGCTGTTTTTT. This encodes CASALTAYGGTGELFF.